This entry describes one TCR beta chain. Its antigen is as yet unknown. The sample comes from a study of cytomegalovirus exposure and HLA in healthy donors. The PCR used 60 Vbeta and 13 Jbeta primers. Assay used: immunoSEQ multiplex PCR; TCRdb lists only in-frame clones, some missing. The table shows roughly 120,000 clones, with about 78% occurring only once. At collection, donors were nominally healthy, but unrecorded immune exposures were probable. Overall study results and limits: Later genetic work tied a missense DCLRE1C variant to beta-chain V and J trimming.

The CDR3 has 12 amino acids. Deletions cut 4 bases from V and 7 bases from J, with 10 bases between. In germline, CDR1 is MDHEN, CDR2 SYDVKM. The chain recombines TRBV28 with TRBJ1-1; D remains unclear. The TCR comes from a woman aged 35 to 49 in good health and CMV-seropositive. The material sequenced was PBMCs. DNA of the CDR3: TGTGCCAGCAGTTCCGGGTCTGGTGAAGCTTTCTTT. Amino acid sequence: CASSSGSGEAFF.